A single sample is the source of the 17 T cell receptor beta chains below, sequenced in a study of blood T cell repertoires in COVID-19. The data were produced by immunoSEQ multiplex PCR, yet TCRdb's version contains in-frame clones alone and is incomplete. The sample contains 220,000 or so clones, 70% to 90% of which appear only once. Sequenced: PBMCs or T cells enriched from blood (not recorded which). The receptors here all came from a man in his forties or fifties who had been exposed to COVID-19.

This chain connects TRBV3-1 (or the pseudogene TRBV3-2) to TRBJ1-6; no reliable D call. Trimming took 2 bases from V and 7 from J, leaving 15 bases between them. The germline gives CDR1 LGHDT, CDR2 YNNKEL (reference sequence). The CDR3 consists of 16 residues. The CDR3 nucleotides are TGTGCCAGCAGCCAATCCCGGGTCTGGAGCAATTCACCCCTCCACTTT. Amino acids: CASSQSRVWSNSPLHF.

The chain is built from TRBV6-2 or TRBV6-3 and TRBJ1-5; D possibly corresponds to TRBD1 (5 bases). Germline CDR1 MNHEY, CDR2 SVGEGT. V lost 4 bases and J lost 1, with 26 bases in between. The CDR3 sequence is 20 residues long. CDR3 loop: CASSSTSIVFRASSNQPQHF. DNA of the CDR3: TGTGCCAGCAGTTCCACTTCGATAGTTTTCAGGGCATCGAGCAATCAGCCCCAGCATTTT.

The gene calls are TRBV5-4 and TRBJ1-6; D gene uncertain. V lost 1 base and J 4 bases, leaving 12 bases between the germline ends. From germline, CDR1 is SGHNT and CDR2 YYREEE (reference sequence). This CDR3 is built from 16 residues. The CDR3, as DNA: TGTGCCAGCAGCTTGCGCCCAGGTGCTTATAATTCACCCCTCCACTTT. Translating gives CASSLRPGAYNSPLHF. Full variable domain (rest looked up from reference TRBV5-4 and TRBJ1-6): ETGVTQSPTHLIKTRGQQVTLRCSSQSGHNTVSWYQQALGQGPQFIFQYYREEENGRGNFPPRFSGLQFPNYSSELNVNALELDDSALYLCASSLRPGAYNSPLHFGNGTRLTVT.

The chain uses TRBV30 and TRBJ1-2; D gene ambiguous. Germline V CDR1 and CDR2: GTSNPN, SVGIG (reference sequence). V was trimmed by 4 bases and J by 8 bases, leaving 8 bases between them. The CDR3 runs to 10 residues. The DNA for the CDR3 is TGTGCCTGGATTCGGTTAGGCTACACCTTC. As protein: CAWIRLGYTF.

This chain uses TRBV28 with TRBJ1-2; D ambiguous. This CDR3 spans 11 amino acids. V lost 10 bases to trimming and J lost 8 bases, with 14 bases between them. Germline assignment: CDR1 MDHEN and CDR2 SYDVKM. The CDR3 region is CATRRRDGYTF. The DNA for the CDR3 is TGTGCCACCCGGAGGAGAGACGGCTACACCTTC.

The chain employs TRBV28 and TRBJ1-1, with unresolved D. V was clipped by 5 bases and J by 5 bases, with 15 bases between them. The germline CDR1 and CDR2 sequences are MDHEN and SYDVKM. CDR3 length equals 14 residues. The CDR3 sequence is CASSPSAPKTEAFF. The CDR3 region has the DNA TGTGCCAGCAGTCCCAGCGCGCCCAAAACTGAAGCTTTCTTT.

The gene calls are TRBV5-4 and TRBJ1-1; unclear D gene. CDR3 length: 12 amino acids. V shed 2 bases and J shed 11 bases, with 13 bases lying between them. Germline V lookup: CDR1 SGHNT, CDR2 YYREEE (reference sequence). Here the CDR3 reads CASSLSGGLAFF. The CDR3 DNA follows: TGTGCCAGCAGCTTATCGGGAGGGTTGGCTTTCTTT.

This clone was recorded only once. The genes are TRBV7-9 and TRBJ1-2, with TRBD1 matching 7 bases. The germline CDR1 and CDR2 sequences are SEHNR and FQNEAQ (reference sequence). V was pared by 1 base and J by 7 bases, with 9 bases of the junction left unmatched. The length of the CDR3 is 15 residues. DNA for the CDR3: TGTGCCAGCAGCTTAGTGTCGGGACAGCCGGTTGGCTACACCTTC. Its protein product is CASSLVSGQPVGYTF.

The chain recombines TRBV6-5 with TRBJ2-1; D is perhaps TRBD2 (6 bases). V was pared by 5 bases and J by 5 bases, with 13 bases between. Germline V lookup: CDR1 MNHEY, CDR2 SVGAGI. The CDR3 runs to 14 residues. CDR3 in amino acids: CASSPRDFHNEQFF. DNA of the CDR3: TGTGCCAGCAGTCCCAGGGACTTCCACAATGAGCAGTTCTTC.

The gene calls are TRBV7-4 and TRBJ2-1, with TRBD1 matching 9 bases. After removal of 5 bases from V and 0 bases from J, the junction contained 5 bases not matched to a gene. This CDR3 comprises 16 residues. Looked up from germline, CDR1 is SGHVT and CDR2 is SQSDAQ. The CDR3 nucleotides are TGTGCCAGCAGCAACAGGGGGCTATACTCCTACAATGAGCAGTTCTTC. It is translated as CASSNRGLYSYNEQFF.

The rearrangement uses TRBV28 and TRBJ2-2; TRBD1 aligns across 7 bases. Germline values: CDR1 MDHEN, CDR2 SYDVKM. The CDR3 sequence is 13 residues long. Trimming at V came to 6 bases and at J to 7 bases, leaving 5 bases not matched to a gene. CDR3 sequence: CASRGTDLGELFF. The CDR3, as DNA: TGTGCCAGCAGAGGGACAGACCTCGGGGAGCTGTTTTTT.

In the case of this clone: The junction departs from the called germline gene at one end, perhaps through a read error. The chain links TRBV2 to TRBJ2-2; the match to TRBD1 covers 9 bases. The germline V gene has CDR1 SNHLY and CDR2 FYNNEI. The CDR3 sequence is 15 residues long. The CDR3 is CASTEQGAKTGELFF. CDR3 bases: TGTGCCAGCACCGAACAGGGGGCGAAGACCGGGGAGCTGTTTTTT.

This chain joins TRBV2 and TRBJ2-7; a weak D match, TRBD2 (6 bases). V lost 3 bases and J 3 bases, leaving 9 bases between the germline ends. CDR3 length equals 13 residues. Germline loops: CDR1 SNHLY, CDR2 FYNNEI. The CDR3 bases are TGTGCCAGCAGTGAGGAGGGGCTCTACGAGCAGTACTTC. Translating it yields CASSEEGLYEQYF.

The chain couples TRBV5-1 to TRBJ2-3, with D perhaps TRBD1 (5 bases). The V gene lost 0 bases and the J gene lost 6 bases, with 11 bases spanning the gap. The CDR3 runs 14 residues. Germline V CDR1 and CDR2: SGHRS, YFSETQ. For the CDR3, the DNA is TGCGCCAGCAGCTTGGGTACGCAGGGTGATACGCAGTATTTT. Residues: CASSLGTQGDTQYF.

V gene TRBV2 combines with J gene TRBJ2-1; D is possibly TRBD2 (6 bases). Trimming pared 6 bases from V and 7 bases from J, leaving 13 bases between. Looked up from germline, CDR1 is SNHLY and CDR2 is FYNNEI. The CDR3 runs 13 residues. CDR3 loop: CASRREVNNEQFF. The CDR3 DNA reads as TGTGCCAGCAGGAGGGAGGTAAATAATGAGCAGTTCTTC.

V usage is TRBV19 and J usage is TRBJ1-4, with 7 positions matching TRBD1. Looked up from germline, CDR1 is LNHDA and CDR2 is SQIVND (reference sequence). The CDR3 loop spans 13 amino acids. V lost 9 bases and J lost 7; bases outside the gene matches: 8. CDR3 coding DNA: TGTGCCAGCAGAGACAGGGATGCTGAAAAACTGTTTTTT. This translates into CASRDRDAEKLFF.

This chain connects TRBV5-1 to TRBJ1-5; 11 positions match TRBD1. Germline CDR1 SGHRS, CDR2 YFSETQ. The CDR3 runs 16 residues. With 3 bases clipped from V and 5 bases from J, the junction kept 7 bases outside the gene matches. CDR3 nucleotide sequence: TGCGCCAGCAGCTGGGGGACAGGGGGTGTGCATCAGCCCCAGCATTTT. It yields the protein CASSWGTGGVHQPQHF.